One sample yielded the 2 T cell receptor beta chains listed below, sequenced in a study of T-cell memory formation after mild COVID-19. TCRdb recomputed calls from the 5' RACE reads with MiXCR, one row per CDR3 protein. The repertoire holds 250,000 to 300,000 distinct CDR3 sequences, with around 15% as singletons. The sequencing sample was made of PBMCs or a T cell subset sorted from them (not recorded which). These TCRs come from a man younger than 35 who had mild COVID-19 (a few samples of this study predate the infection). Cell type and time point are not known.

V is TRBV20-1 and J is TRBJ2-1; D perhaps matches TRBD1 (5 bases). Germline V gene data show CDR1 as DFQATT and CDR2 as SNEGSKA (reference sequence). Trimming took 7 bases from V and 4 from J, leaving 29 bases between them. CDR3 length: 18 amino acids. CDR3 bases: TGCAGTGGGGCCTTCGGCAGGGCCCGTCCCTCCGGATACAATGAGCAGTTCTTC. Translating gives CSGAFGRARPSGYNEQFF.

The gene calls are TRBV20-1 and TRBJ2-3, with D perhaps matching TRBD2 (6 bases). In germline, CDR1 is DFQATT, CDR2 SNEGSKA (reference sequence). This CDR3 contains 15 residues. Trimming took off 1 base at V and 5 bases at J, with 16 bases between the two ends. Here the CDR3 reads CSARVPGATRDTQYF. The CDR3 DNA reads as TGCAGTGCTAGAGTACCCGGGGCGACTAGAGATACGCAGTATTTT.